One sample yielded the 27 T cell receptor beta chains listed below, sequenced in a study of blood T cells in healthy people across ages. Then a second PCR, running roughly 7 to 11 cycles, was carried out with a sample-barcoded 5' primer and a J-beta primer mix. TCRdb reanalysed the 5' RACE reads using MiXCR and keeps one entry per CDR3 protein. In the table there are about 1.4 million distinct CDR3 sequences, 55% to 75% of which are singletons. Sequencing was done on a sample of blood. The source is a man aged 18 to 35 in good health.

This sequence joins TRBV3-1 and TRBJ2-7; D may correspond to TRBD1 or TRBD2 (5 bases each). V lost 4 bases and J lost 3, with 16 bases in between. Germline CDR1 and CDR2: LGHDT and YNNKEL (reference sequence). The CDR3 spans 15 residues. The CDR3 region is CASSPGASHDYEQYF. The CDR3 bases are TGTGCCAGCAGCCCCGGGGCCTCTCACGACTACGAGCAGTACTTC.

This chain joins TRBV4-3 and TRBJ2-7; D not resolved. The CDR3 runs to 15 residues. Trimming removed 0 bases from V and 7 bases from J, with 16 bases in between. CDR1 and CDR2 from the germline V gene are LGHNA and YSLEER. This CDR3 reads CASSQDRALSREQYF. The CDR3 DNA reads as TGCGCCAGCAGCCAAGATAGGGCCTTAAGTCGGGAGCAGTACTTC.

This sequence joins TRBV19 and TRBJ2-4; perhaps D is TRBD1 or TRBD2 (5 bases each). The J call may be incorrect, as the DNA end agrees better with TRBJ2-7. Germline-derived CDR1 and CDR2 are LNHDA and SQIVND (reference sequence). There are 14 residues in the CDR3. CDR3 nucleotides: TGTGCCAGTAGTATGGGGTCGGGGCTGGGCGAGCAGTACTTC. This sequence encodes CASSMGSGLGEQYF.

This clonotype has more than one count but fewer than ten. The junction departs from germline at one end; a sequencing error may be responsible. The V gene is TRBV12-3 or TRBV12-4, the J gene TRBJ2-1, with D perhaps TRBD1 (6 bases). This CDR3 comprises 15 residues. The DNA of the CDR3 is TGTGCCAGCAGCTTAGCCAGCCAGGGGTACAATGAGCAGTTCTTC. Protein: CASSLASQGYNEQFF.

This clonotype was seen a few times. This chain joins TRBV2 and TRBJ2-7, with D perhaps TRBD1 or TRBD2 (5 bases each). The CDR3 sequence is 15 residues long. CDR1 and CDR2 from the germline V gene are SNHLY and FYNNEI. Trimming removed 6 bases from V and 6 bases from J, with 21 bases in between. The CDR3 loop reads CASRTTTEVEGEQYF. CDR3 nucleotide sequence: TGTGCCAGCAGAACCACGACAGAAGTAGAGGGCGAGCAGTACTTC. Full variable domain (rest looked up from reference TRBV2 and TRBJ2-7): EPEVTQTPSHQVTQMGQEVILRCVPISNHLYFYWYRQILGQKVEFLVSFYNNEISEKSEIFDDQFSVERPDGSNFTLKIRSTKLEDSAMYFCASRTTTEVEGEQYFGPGTRLTVT.

This sequence joins TRBV20-1 and TRBJ1-1, with TRBD1 matching over 8 bases. With V trimmed by 5 bases and J by 0 bases, 11 bases remained unmatched. This CDR3 has 16 residues. Germline values: CDR1 DFQATT, CDR2 SNEGSKA (reference sequence). DNA of the CDR3: TGCAGTGCTGACAGGGGATTGGGGACCCTGAACACTGAAGCTTTCTTT. Encoded protein: CSADRGLGTLNTEAFF.

V and J are TRBV10-3 and TRBJ1-6; TRBD1 matches 9 bases. Per the germline V gene, CDR1 is ENHRY and CDR2 is SYGVKD. The CDR3 totals 16 residues. V was pared by 2 bases and J by 5 bases, with 4 bases of the junction left unmatched. CDR3 protein: CAISETGGGDNSPLHF. In nucleotides, the CDR3 is TGTGCCATCAGTGAGACAGGGGGCGGAGATAATTCACCCCTCCACTTT.

The genes are TRBV29-1 and TRBJ2-2; D ambiguous. V was shortened by 7 bases and J by 7 bases, with 10 bases between the two germline ends. Germline values: CDR1 SQVTM, CDR2 ANQGSEA. This CDR3 comprises 11 residues. The CDR3 nucleotides read TGCAGCGCAATGAAGGACGGGGAGCTGTTTTTT. Translated: CSAMKDGELFF.

The chain combines TRBV4-2 with TRBJ2-1; TRBD2 matches 9 bases. Germline CDR1 and CDR2: LGHNA and YNFKEQ. V trimming: 3 bases; J trimming: 7 bases; junction bases outside the gene matches: 7. CDR3 size: 15 residues. The CDR3 reads CASSHSGGFLNEQFF. In DNA form, the CDR3 reads TGTGCCAGCAGCCACAGCGGGGGGTTTTTAAATGAGCAGTTCTTC.

The rearrangement uses TRBV2 and TRBJ1-2; D remains ambiguous. The V gene lost 3 bases and the J gene lost 5 bases, with 13 bases spanning the gap. CDR3 length: 14 residues. The germline CDR1 and CDR2 sequences are SNHLY and FYNNEI. CDR3 nucleotide sequence: TGTGCCAGCAGTGACAGCCCAAATAGATATGGCTACACCTTC. Protein product: CASSDSPNRYGYTF. Full variable domain (remainder filled in from reference TRBV2 and TRBJ1-2): EPEVTQTPSHQVTQMGQEVILRCVPISNHLYFYWYRQILGQKVEFLVSFYNNEISEKSEIFDDQFSVERPDGSNFTLKIRSTKLEDSAMYFCASSDSPNRYGYTFGSGTRLTVV.

V is TRBV19 and J is TRBJ2-7; D remains ambiguous. V was trimmed by 2 bases and J by 2 bases, leaving 10 bases between them. Germline V gene data show CDR1 as LNHDA and CDR2 as SQIVND (reference sequence). The CDR3 extends over 14 amino acids. The CDR3 here is CASSIRVGTYEQYF. In nucleotides, the CDR3 is TGTGCCAGTAGTATAAGGGTAGGCACCTACGAGCAGTACTTC.

The chain carries TRBV20-1 and TRBJ2-3; D might be TRBD1 (5 bases). This CDR3 has 14 residues. The V gene lost 5 bases and the J gene lost 4 bases, with 16 bases spanning the gap. Germline V gene sequence: CDR1 DFQATT, CDR2 SNEGSKA (reference sequence). Written as DNA, the CDR3 is TGCAGTGCTCTCCCGGACAAGGCCCCAGATACGCAGTATTTT. This translates into CSALPDKAPDTQYF.

CDR3 nucleotide sequence: TGTGCCAGCAGCTTAGAGTTCAGGCAAGAGACCCAGTACTTC. The encoded protein is CASSLEFRQETQYF. The rearrangement joins TRBV7-2 to TRBJ2-5; D gene uncertain. Germline V gene sequence: CDR1 SGHTA, CDR2 FQGNSA. V was pared by 1 base and J by 2 bases, with 8 bases between. The CDR3 consists of 14 residues.

V gene TRBV5-1 combines with J gene TRBJ2-2, with 7 bases that match TRBD2. The V gene's germline CDR1 is SGHRS and CDR2 YFSETQ. J was trimmed by 2 bases and V by 7 bases; bases with no gene match: 8. The CDR3 covers 15 residues. Here the CDR3 reads CASASGTINTGELFF. The DNA for the CDR3 is TGCGCCAGCGCATCCGGGACTATCAACACCGGGGAGCTGTTTTTT.

V usage is TRBV29-1 and J usage is TRBJ2-3; D perhaps matches TRBD2 (6 bases). The CDR3 is 13 residues long. Trimming pared 6 bases from V and 3 bases from J, leaving 13 bases between. Germline loops: CDR1 SQVTM, CDR2 ANQGSEA. CDR3 DNA sequence: TGCAGCGTGACCGCCGCGGGGACAGATACGCAGTATTTT. This sequence encodes CSVTAAGTDTQYF.

This clonotype is a singleton in its sample. The chain has TRBV6-5 and TRBJ1-2; 9 nucleotides agree with TRBD1. CDR3 length: 14 amino acids. J gave up 8 bases and V 2 bases, and 6 bases lay outside the gene matches. Germline V gene data show CDR1 as MNHEY and CDR2 as SVGAGI. Here the CDR3 reads CASSYRDRARGYTF. In DNA, the CDR3 is TGTGCCAGCAGTTACCGGGACAGGGCTCGGGGCTACACCTTC.

V usage is TRBV6-1 and J usage is TRBJ2-5; D gene ambiguous. The germline V gene has CDR1 MNHNS and CDR2 SASEGT. Trimming took off 9 bases at V and 0 bases at J, with 8 bases between the two ends. The CDR3 runs 12 residues. DNA for the CDR3: TGTGCCAGTCAGGCGTACCAAGAGACCCAGTACTTC. Its protein is CASQAYQETQYF.

CDR3 protein: CASSAGDRLFYGYTF. The CDR3, as DNA: TGTGCCAGCAGCGCTGGCGACAGGTTGTTCTATGGCTACACCTTC. The chain is built from TRBV9 and TRBJ1-2; D is possibly TRBD1 (6 bases). Germline V CDR1 and CDR2: SGDLS, YYNGEE. This CDR3 region has 15 residues. V was pared by 3 bases and J by 4 bases, with 16 bases between.

This clonotype has only a few counts. The V gene is TRBV21-1, the J gene TRBJ1-5; TRBD1, the D gene given by the table, was not confirmed from the DNA. TRBV21-1 corresponds to a pseudogene. This CDR3 comprises 18 residues. CDR3 nucleotide sequence: TGTGCCAGCAGCAAAGGCGCTCCAGGCGGCGGCTACAATCAGCCCCAGCATTTT. Amino acids: CASSKGAPGGGYNQPQHF.

The genes are TRBV21-1 and TRBJ2-7; TRBD2 reflects the table's D call only, with no check against the DNA. TRBV21-1 is given as a pseudogene. This CDR3 contains 17 residues. The CDR3 loop reads CASSPTPGGENSYEQYF. CDR3 in DNA: TGTGCCAGCAGCCCTACTCCCGGGGGGGAAAACTCCTACGAGCAGTACTTC.

This clonotype was detected only a few times. The chain combines TRBV7-9 with TRBJ1-2; unclear D gene. Germline V gives CDR1 SEHNR, CDR2 FQNEAQ (reference sequence). The ends were cut back, 5 bases at V and 2 bases at J, with 12 bases in the middle. This CDR3 comprises 14 residues. The DNA for the CDR3 is TGTGCCAGCAGCCCCAACGGACGGAACTATGGCTACACCTTC. Translation: CASSPNGRNYGYTF.

This clonotype occurred a few times. This rearrangement joins TRBV15 to TRBJ1-2; TRBD1 is a possible D gene (5 bases). The CDR3 has 13 residues. Trimming removed 3 bases at V and 8 bases at J, with 13 bases between. CDR1 is LNHNV, CDR2 YYDKDF, per germline (reference sequence). CDR3 protein: CATSSGRAVGYTF. The CDR3 region has the DNA TGTGCCACCAGCAGTGGCAGGGCGGTCGGCTACACCTTC. The full variable domain, rest sourced from reference TRBV15 and TRBJ1-2, is DAMVIQNPRYQVTQFGKPVTLSCSQTLNHNVMYWYQQKSSQAPKLLFHYYDKDFNNEADTPDNFQSRRPNTSFCFLDIRSPGLGDTAMYLCATSSGRAVGYTFGSGTRLTVV.

This clonotype was counted a few times. The V gene is TRBV28, the J gene TRBJ2-1; possible D gene TRBD1, 6 bases. Between the trimmed V and J ends, which lost 4 bases and 6 bases, there was a span of 16 bases. There are 15 residues in the CDR3. CDR1 MDHEN and CDR2 SYDVKM come from the germline V gene. The CDR3, as DNA: TGTGCCAGCAGTTCTGTCCCGGGACACACCAATGAGCAGTTCTTC. Its protein product is CASSSVPGHTNEQFF.

The rearrangement joins TRBV2 to TRBJ1-1; D possibly corresponds to TRBD1 (5 bases). The length of the CDR3 is 12 residues. Trimming stripped 8 bases from V and 8 bases from J, with 15 bases between. The germline V gene encodes CDR1 SNHLY and CDR2 FYNNEI. The CDR3 DNA follows: TGTGCCAGCCTTAGCGGGGCTTGGGAAGCTTTCTTT. This encodes CASLSGAWEAFF.

This chain connects TRBV9 to TRBJ2-5; D not certain. The V gene lost 4 bases and the J gene lost 5 bases, with 12 bases spanning the gap. From germline, CDR1 is SGDLS and CDR2 YYNGEE. The CDR3 sequence is 13 residues long. Here the CDR3 reads CASSPPLRETQYF. Written as DNA, the CDR3 is TGTGCCAGCAGCCCCCCTCTGCGGGAGACCCAGTACTTC.

The J gene is TRBJ2-1, the V gene TRBV29-1; 9 positions match TRBD2. Trimming at V came to 4 bases and at J to 4 bases, leaving 5 bases not matched to a gene. This CDR3 has 14 amino acids. The germline gives CDR1 SQVTM, CDR2 ANQGSEA. In nucleotides, the CDR3 is TGCAGCGTTGGCGGGAGGGCCTCTTACAATGAGCAGTTCTTC. Translation gives CSVGGRASYNEQFF.

The V and J genes are TRBV7-9 and TRBJ2-7, with TRBD2 matching 13 bases. This CDR3 comprises 15 residues. The J segment lost 10 bases and the V segment lost 4 bases, leaving 10 bases of the junction unmatched. Germline CDR1 is SEHNR and CDR2 is FQNEAQ (reference sequence). As DNA, the CDR3 is TGTGCCAGCAGCTCCGGACTAGCGGGAGAATGGTCCCAGTACTTC. This encodes CASSSGLAGEWSQYF.